These T cell receptor beta chains were read from a single sample in a study of shared clonotypes between healthy human individuals. Here immunoSEQ multiplex PCR was the method, and the copy in TCRdb shows in-frame clones only, minus some. The sample has roughly 2,000,000 clones; around 96% are singletons. Sequenced input: naive CD8+ T cells sorted from blood. Receptor source: a man between 18 and 29 years old in good health. Each CDR3 is given with its conserved first and last residue. The order of the fields is V gene, J gene, clone size, CDR3 protein. Not all rows give a size; the values are once, few, many and, for expanded clones, a class.

TRBV19,TRBJ1-3,NA,CASSPDGPRGNTIYF
TRBV27,TRBJ1-2,NA,CASSPSWGNYGYTF
TRBV11-3,TRBJ2-3,NA,CASSFTGTDTQYF
TRBV20-1,TRBJ1-1,once,CSSGTGAEAFF
TRBV2,TRBJ2-3,NA,CASSEAWGDTQYF
TRBV9,TRBJ2-1,NA,CASSGTSGGNEQFF
TRBV4-1,TRBJ1-1,NA,CASSQDRYTEAFF
TRBV6-5,TRBJ2-7,NA,CASSYGQSYEQYF
TRBV2,TRBJ2-7,NA,CASSDRVGQNRHEQYF
TRBV6-1,TRBJ1-3,NA,CASSGDSSGNTIYF
TRBV7-6,TRBJ2-5,NA,CASSVRGPGQETQYF
TRBV5-1,TRBJ2-7,NA,CASSLGLFYEQYF
TRBV2,TRBJ2-2,once,CASRGGQGSTGELFF
TRBV6-5,TRBJ2-5,NA,CASSPHTGGRETQYF
TRBV6-5,TRBJ2-1,NA,CASREAGGGNEQFF
TRBV6-5,TRBJ1-1,NA,CASSYEDSTEAFF
TRBV7-9,TRBJ2-6,NA,CASSFGANVLTF
TRBV4-3,TRBJ2-2,NA,CASSQLDRLNTGELFF
TRBV6-5,TRBJ2-1,NA,CASTDRGRGDNEQFF
TRBV5-8,TRBJ2-5,once,CASSLFVQGPETQYF
TRBV25-1,TRBJ2-1,NA,CATSTGTVGSNEQFF
TRBV4-3,TRBJ1-1,NA,CASSRLTGNTEAFF
TRBV5-4,TRBJ2-2,NA,CASSLEAGELFF
TRBV5-1,TRBJ2-7,once,CASSLAQGLSYEQYF
TRBV19,TRBJ2-7,NA,CASSIVAGNVYEQYF
TRBV4-1,TRBJ2-4,few,CASSQDRTVEAKNIQYF
TRBV5-1,TRBJ1-1,NA,CASSFDRGRNTEAFF
TRBV5-5,TRBJ1-2,NA,CASSLGVGEGGYTF
TRBV27,TRBJ2-7,NA,CASSWRTGYEQYF
TRBV9,TRBJ2-7,NA,CASSFTSGRYEQYF
TRBV7-9,TRBJ2-2,NA,CASSPTGDYTGELFF
TRBV7-6,TRBJ2-5,NA,CASSVTRFETQYF
TRBV28,TRBJ1-1,NA,CASSPLGEGRDTEAFF